This record covers a single T cell receptor (beta chain). Its antigen is as yet unknown. The data belong to a study of cytomegalovirus exposure and HLA in healthy donors. As for the study in general: The same platform was used for the approximately 120 validation repertoires as for the approximately 670 first-cohort repertoires, as reported in a later analysis. Study observations and caveats: Most TCR sequences were uncommon, yet certain public TCRs appeared in many donors. The authors enumerated 180 or so TCR beta chains as linked to cytomegalovirus. In the roughly 120 validation repertoires, a later analysis found that first-cohort TCR clusters tended to co-occur.

Measured with immunoSEQ multiplex PCR; TCRdb has only the in-frame clones, and not every one. The sample consists of some 60,000 clones, roughly 96% of them appearing once. V lost 6 bases to trimming and J lost 2 bases, with 10 bases between them. Germline assignment: CDR1 MNHEY and CDR2 SVGAGI. The CDR3 contains 13 residues. This rearrangement joins TRBV6-5 to TRBJ1-2; D not resolved. The clonotype was recovered from a man aged 18 to 30 in good health and CMV-seronegative. Sequences were obtained from PBMCs. CDR3 region: CASRRTENYGYTF. CDR3 bases: TGTGCCAGCAGACGGACTGAAAACTATGGCTACACCTTC.